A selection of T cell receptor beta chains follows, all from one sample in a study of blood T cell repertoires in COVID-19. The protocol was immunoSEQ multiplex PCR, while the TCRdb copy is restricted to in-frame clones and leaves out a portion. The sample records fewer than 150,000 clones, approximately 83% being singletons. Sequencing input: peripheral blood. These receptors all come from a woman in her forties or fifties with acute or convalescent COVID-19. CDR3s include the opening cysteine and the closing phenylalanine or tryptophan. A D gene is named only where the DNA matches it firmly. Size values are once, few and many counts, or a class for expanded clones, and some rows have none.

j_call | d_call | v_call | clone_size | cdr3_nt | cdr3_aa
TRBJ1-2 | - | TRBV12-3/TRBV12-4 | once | TGTGCCAGCAGCAGACAGGAGATGACTGGCTACACCTTC | CASSRQEMTGYTF
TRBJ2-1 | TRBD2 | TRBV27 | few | TGTGCCAGCAGTCCAGGGAGCGGGGGATCCTCCTCCTACAATGAGCAGTTCTTC | CASSPGSGGSSSYNEQFF
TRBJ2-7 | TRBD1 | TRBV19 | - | TGTGCCAGTAGTACCCGACAGGGGGGCTACGAGCAGTACTTC | CASSTRQGGYEQYF
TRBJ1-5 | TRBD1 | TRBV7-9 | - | TGTGCCAGCAGCTCCTATGCGGGACAGGGCCAGCCCCAGCATTTT | CASSSYAGQGQPQHF
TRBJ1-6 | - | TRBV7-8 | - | TGTGCCAGCAGCCCAATGTCCAGGAACAATTCACCCCTCCACTTT | CASSPMSRNNSPLHF
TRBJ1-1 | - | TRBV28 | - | TGTGCCAGCACCCCCGGGGGGAGGACTGAAGCTTTCTTT | CASTPGGRTEAFF
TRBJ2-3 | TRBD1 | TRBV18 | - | TGTGCCAGCTCACCTGGAGGGACAGGGGGTGCAGATACGCAGTATTTT | CASSPGGTGGADTQYF
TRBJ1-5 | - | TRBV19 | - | TGTGCCAGTAGTATAGATGGGGCAGGGGGCAATCAGCCCCAGCATTTT | CASSIDGAGGNQPQHF
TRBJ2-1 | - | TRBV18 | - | TGTGCCAGCTCACCCAGTCAAGTCTCCTACAATGAGCAGTTCTTC | CASSPSQVSYNEQFF
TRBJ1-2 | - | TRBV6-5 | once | TGTGCCAGCTACAGGGACGGCGGTGCGGGCTACACCTTC | CASYRDGGAGYTF
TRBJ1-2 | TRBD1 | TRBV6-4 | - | TGTGCCAGCAGAAGGGACAGGGGCTATGGCTACACCTTC | CASRRDRGYGYTF
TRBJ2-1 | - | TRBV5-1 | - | TGCGCCAGCAGCTTACAGGGTAATGGTAACAATGAGCAGTTCTTC | CASSLQGNGNNEQFF
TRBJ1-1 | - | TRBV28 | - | TGTGCCAGCAGTTCGACTTTCACTGAAGCTTTCTTT | CASSSTFTEAFF
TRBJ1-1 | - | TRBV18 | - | TGTGCCAGCTCACCTCACCGGGGTTTTACTGAAGCTTTCTTT | CASSPHRGFTEAFF
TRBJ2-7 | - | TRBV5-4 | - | TGTGCCAGCAGCTCGGGGGGCTACTACGAGCAGTACTTC | CASSSGGYYEQYF
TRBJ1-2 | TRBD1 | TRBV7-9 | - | TGTGCCAGCAGCGCCGGGGACAGGCTGAGGTATGGCTACACCTTC | CASSAGDRLRYGYTF
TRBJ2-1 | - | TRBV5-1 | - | TGCGCCAGCACGTCTTCGGGGGCAGGGGGTCTCGATGAGCAGTTCTTC | CASTSSGAGGLDEQFF
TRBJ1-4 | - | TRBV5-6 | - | TGTGCCAGCAGTTTTGTCAGGCAAGGGGGTGAAAAACTGTTTTTT | CASSFVRQGGEKLFF
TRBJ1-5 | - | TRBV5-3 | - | TGTGCCAGAAGCTCCCCTCTGACGGACACGAGTAGGCGGCCCCAGCATTTT | CARSSPLTDTSRRPQHF
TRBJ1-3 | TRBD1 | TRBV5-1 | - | TGCGCCAGCAGCTTGGTGGAGGGGGCGTCTGGAAACACCATATATTTT | CASSLVEGASGNTIYF
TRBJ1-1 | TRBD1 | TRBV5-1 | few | TGCGCCAGCAGTGGGACAGGGGCTGGTGGAACTGAAGCTTTCTTT | CASSGTGAGGTEAFF
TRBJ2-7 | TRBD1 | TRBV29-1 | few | TGCAGCGTCGCGACCCGGGACAGGGCCTCCTACGAGCAGTACTTC | CSVATRDRASYEQYF
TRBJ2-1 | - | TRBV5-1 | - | TGCGCCAGCAGCTTTCGGGATGAGCAGTTCTTC | CASSFRDEQFF
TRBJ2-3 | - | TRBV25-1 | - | TGTGCCAGCAGTGAATTAGGGGGGGGCCTCACAGATACGCAGTATTTT | CASSELGGGLTDTQYF
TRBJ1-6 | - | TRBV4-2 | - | TGTGCCAGCAGCCAAGAAAGGGGGAGTTCACCCCTCCACTTT | CASSQERGSSPLHF
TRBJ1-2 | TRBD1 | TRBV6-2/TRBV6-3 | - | TGTGCCAGCAGCCCTGGAGGGACAGGGGCAAACTATGGCTACACCTTC | CASSPGGTGANYGYTF